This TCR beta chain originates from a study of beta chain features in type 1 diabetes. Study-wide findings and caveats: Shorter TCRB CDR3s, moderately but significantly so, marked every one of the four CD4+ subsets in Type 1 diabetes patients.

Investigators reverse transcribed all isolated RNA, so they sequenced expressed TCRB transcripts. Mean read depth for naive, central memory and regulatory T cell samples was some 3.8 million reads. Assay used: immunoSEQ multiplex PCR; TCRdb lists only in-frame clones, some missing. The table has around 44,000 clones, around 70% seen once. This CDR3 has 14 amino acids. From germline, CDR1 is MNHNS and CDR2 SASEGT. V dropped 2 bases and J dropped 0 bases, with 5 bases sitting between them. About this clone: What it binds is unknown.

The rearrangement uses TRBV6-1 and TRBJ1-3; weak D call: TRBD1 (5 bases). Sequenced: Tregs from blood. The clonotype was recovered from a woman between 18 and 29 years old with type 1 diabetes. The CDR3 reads CASSERGSGNTIYF. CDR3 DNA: TGTGCCAGCAGTGAAAGGGGCTCTGGAAACACCATATATTTT.